The rows below give T cell receptor beta chains drawn from one sample of a study of control samples from healthy donors and cancer patients. The repertoire was sequenced with immunoSEQ multiplex PCR; TCRdb's copy has only in-frame clones and lacks some. The sample consists of 80,000 or so clones, 85% to 95% of them appearing once. The sequencing sample was made of blood. The receptors originated from a woman aged 60-75 years in good health. The CDR3 runs from the conserved cysteine through the conserved F or W. The D gene is left open where the match is weak. Clone size, where shown, is once, few, many, or a class for clones that have expanded.

j_gene,abundance,d_gene,v_gene,CDR3nt,CDR3aa
TRBJ1-2,NA,TRBD1,TRBV10-3,TGTGCCATCAACAGACAGGGGTCGGTTGGCTACACCTTC,CAINRQGSVGYTF
TRBJ2-3,NA,NA,TRBV20-1,TGCAGTGCTAGTGGGAGTGAACAGGGTTCTCAGTATTTT,CSASGSEQGSQYF
TRBJ1-5,NA,NA,TRBV2,TGTGCCAGCAGGGACTATGTTAAGCCCCAGCATTTT,CASRDYVKPQHF
TRBJ1-2,NA,NA,TRBV18,TGTGCCAGCTCACCACGTCCCGGAACCTTCTATGGCTACACCTTC,CASSPRPGTFYGYTF
TRBJ2-5,NA,TRBD1,TRBV18,TGTGCCAGCTCCTTTATACCAGGGACAGGGGAAGAGACCCAGTACTTC,CASSFIPGTGEETQYF
TRBJ1-3,NA,NA,TRBV18,TGTGCCAGCTCACCTTCTGGGCAGGCATGGGGAAACACCATATATTTT,CASSPSGQAWGNTIYF
TRBJ2-5,NA,TRBD2,TRBV6-5,TGTGCCAGCACGGGGGGTCGTACCCAGTACTTC,CASTGGRTQYF
TRBJ1-3,NA,NA,TRBV18,TGTGCCACCCAAGGGTCAGGAGTCTCTGGAAACACCATATATTTT,CATQGSGVSGNTIYF
TRBJ2-7,NA,TRBD2,TRBV20-1,TGCAGTGCAAGTAGACTAGCGGGCCTCTACGAGCAGTACTTC,CSASRLAGLYEQYF
TRBJ2-1,NA,TRBD2,TRBV7-9,TGTGCCAGCACTCATTCTAGCGGGAGATTGATAGGCCCCAATGAGCAGTTCTTC,CASTHSSGRLIGPNEQFF
TRBJ2-3,NA,NA,TRBV11-3,TGTGCCAGCAGCTTAAATGGAGATACGCAGTATTTT,CASSLNGDTQYF
TRBJ1-2,NA,NA,TRBV13,TGTGCCAGCAGTGCAGGGTTGGGCTATGGCTACACCTTC,CASSAGLGYGYTF
TRBJ2-5,NA,TRBD1,TRBV27,TGTGCCAGCAGTTTAGACAGGGGAGGAGAGACCCAGTACTTC,CASSLDRGGETQYF
TRBJ2-6,NA,NA,TRBV5-5,TGTGCCAGCAGCTTCGACGGTTTGGCCTCTGGGGCCAACGTCCTGACTTTC,CASSFDGLASGANVLTF
TRBJ1-5,NA,NA,TRBV4-1,TGCGCCAGCAGCCAAGGTAGGGCCCCGAGGGGCCAGCCCCAGCATTTT,CASSQGRAPRGQPQHF
TRBJ1-1,NA,NA,TRBV10-1,TGCGCCAGCAGTGAGTCGACAGAAGCTTTCTTT,CASSESTEAFF
TRBJ2-7,NA,NA,TRBV6-1,TGTGCCAGCAGTGAACAGCTGGACATCAGGTCCGAGCAGTACTTC,CASSEQLDIRSEQYF
TRBJ2-5,NA,TRBD2,TRBV7-8,TGTGCCAGCAGCTCGGGACTAGCGGGGCACCAAGAGACCCAGTACTTC,CASSSGLAGHQETQYF
TRBJ1-6,NA,NA,TRBV12-3/TRBV12-4,TGTGCCAGCAGTTGGGCCTGGGATTCACCCCTCCACTTT,CASSWAWDSPLHF
TRBJ2-2,NA,NA,TRBV7-9,TGTGCCAGCAGCTCCCCGTCGAACACCGGGGAGCTGTTTTTT,CASSSPSNTGELFF
TRBJ2-4,NA,TRBD2,TRBV5-4,TGTGCCAGCACCCTGGGGAGGGAAGGGAACATTCAGTACTTC,CASTLGREGNIQYF
TRBJ1-6,NA,NA,TRBV19,TGTGCCAGTAGTGGGGACGATTCACCCCTCCACTTT,CASSGDDSPLHF
TRBJ2-1,once,NA,TRBV29-1,TGCAGCGTTGGACAAGCCCTTCTCTACAATGAGCAGTTCTTC,CSVGQALLYNEQFF
TRBJ2-5,NA,TRBD2,TRBV5-6,TGTGCCAGCAGCCCCGGGGCGGGAGGGACCCAGTACTTC,CASSPGAGGTQYF
TRBJ1-1,NA,NA,TRBV6-8,TGTGCCAGCAGTTATCCGGCGGTGGCTTTCTTT,CASSYPAVAFF
TRBJ1-2,NA,TRBD1,TRBV6-6,TGTGCCAGCAGTACCAGGGGGCTGCAGGGCTACACCTTC,CASSTRGLQGYTF
TRBJ2-2,NA,TRBD2,TRBV3-1/TRBV3-2,TGTGCCAGCAGCCAAAGGACTAGCGGGAGACCCGGGGAGCTGTTTTTT,CASSQRTSGRPGELFF
TRBJ1-5,NA,TRBD1,TRBV15,TGTGCCACCAGCAGCAGGGGGGATGGCAATCAGCCCCAGCATTTT,CATSSRGDGNQPQHF
TRBJ1-2,NA,TRBD1,TRBV6-1,TGTGCCAGCAGTGAGGAGGGGGCCTCTTACTATGGCTACACCTTC,CASSEEGASYYGYTF
TRBJ1-5,once,NA,TRBV27,TGTGCCAGCAGGGCCCGGGTCCAAGGCAATCAGCCCCAGCATTTT,CASRARVQGNQPQHF
TRBJ2-2,few,NA,TRBV4-3,TGCGCCAGCAGCCAAGAGTCCCGTAGTGCGAACACCGGGGAGCTGTTTTTT,CASSQESRSANTGELFF
TRBJ2-1,NA,TRBD2,TRBV19,TGTGCCAGTAGTTTAAGGACTAGCGGCGATGAGCAGTTCTTC,CASSLRTSGDEQFF
TRBJ1-5,NA,TRBD1,TRBV19,TGTGCCAGTAGTACCTCGGGGAGGGGGCCTCAGCCCCAGCATTTT,CASSTSGRGPQPQHF
TRBJ2-1,NA,TRBD1,TRBV24-1,TGTGCCACCAGTGAACCGGGACAGGGCATGAACAATGAGCAGTTCTTC,CATSEPGQGMNNEQFF
TRBJ2-1,NA,TRBD2,TRBV18,TGTGCCAGCTCACGTAATCCAGGACTAGCGGTTCAGGCATCCTACAATGAGCAGTTCTTC,CASSRNPGLAVQASYNEQFF
TRBJ1-2,NA,NA,TRBV2,TGTGCCAGCACTAAAGAGGTAGCTAACTATGGCTACACCTTC,CASTKEVANYGYTF
TRBJ2-3,NA,NA,TRBV9,TGTGCCAGCAACTCGTGGGGGTTAACGACAGATACGCAGTATTTT,CASNSWGLTTDTQYF
TRBJ2-7,NA,NA,TRBV7-8,TGTGCCAGCAGCTCGCAGCTCGGAGCCTACGAGCAGTACTTC,CASSSQLGAYEQYF
TRBJ1-1,NA,NA,TRBV3-1/TRBV3-2,TGTGCCAGCAGCCCTGGGACATTGAACACTGAAGCTTTCTTT,CASSPGTLNTEAFF
TRBJ1-1,NA,NA,TRBV27,TGTGCCAGCAGTTCAGGGGTGAACACTGAAGCTTTCTTT,CASSSGVNTEAFF
TRBJ2-5,NA,NA,TRBV28,TGTGCCAGCAGTTTAAGACAGCTCCAAGAGACCCAGTACTTC,CASSLRQLQETQYF
TRBJ2-3,NA,TRBD1,TRBV5-1,TGCGCCAGCAGCTTGGCGCCAGGGGGCATAGATACGCAGTATTTT,CASSLAPGGIDTQYF
TRBJ2-1,NA,NA,TRBV27,TGTGCCAGCAGTTCCCCCCTTCACAATGAGCAGTTCTTC,CASSSPLHNEQFF
TRBJ1-5,NA,NA,TRBV18,TGTGCCAGCTCACTGGGGGATCAGCCCCAGCATTTT,CASSLGDQPQHF
TRBJ2-1,NA,TRBD2,TRBV6-5,TGTGCCAGCAGGTACAGCGGGAACATCCCGGGCAATGAGCAGTTCTTC,CASRYSGNIPGNEQFF